One and the same sample provided the 15 T cell receptor beta chains below, sequenced in a study of regulatory T cells in long-lasting Graves disease. The sample's time point: newly diagnosed GD, antithyroid drugs for less than 3 months. There was RNA extracted from PBMCs, and the TCR library was made from it. TCR beta libraries were built with iRepertoire HTBI primers and Arm-PCR of CDR3 regions. TCRdb reanalysed the multiplex PCR reads using MiXCR and keeps one entry per CDR3 protein. This table has a few hundred thousand distinct CDR3 sequences, about 14% appearing once. The sample also formed part of further work on T cells in Graves' hyperthyroidism and ophthalmopathy.

Specimen: peripheral blood mononuclear cells (PBMCs), collected at new diagnosis, from a patient treated with antithyroid drugs. The receptors derive from a young man with Graves disease.

This clonotype was seen repeatedly, ten times or more. The chain recombines TRBV2 with TRBJ1-2, with 9 bases matching TRBD1. Germline values: CDR1 SNHLY, CDR2 FYNNEI. The CDR3 totals 14 residues. V was clipped by 7 bases and J by 5 bases; unmatched bases: 8. The CDR3 loop is CASTGTGSRYGYTF. Here the CDR3 DNA reads TGTGCCAGCACAGGGACAGGGTCAAGATATGGCTACACCTTC.

The chain combines TRBV7-3 with TRBJ2-7; D might be TRBD2 (6 bases). V dropped 5 bases and J dropped 2 bases, with 19 bases sitting between them. Germline-derived CDR1 and CDR2 are SGHTA and FQGTGA. CDR3 length equals 16 residues. CDR3 sequence (DNA): TGTGCCAGCAGCACCCCCCGACTAGTTCCGACCTACGAGCAGTACTTC. Its protein product is CASSTPRLVPTYEQYF.

Points on this clonotype: This likely stems from a read error, as it lies one base from a far larger clone. In DNA, the CDR3 is TGTGCCAGCAGCTCGACCCAAGGACGGGTCCCCTACAATGAGCAGTTCTTC. This sequence encodes CASSSTQGRVPYNEQFF. The chain is built from TRBV7-3 and TRBJ2-1; D unclear. Germline values: CDR1 SGHTA, CDR2 FQGTGA. The CDR3 contains 17 residues. Trimming removed 4 bases at V and 2 bases at J, with 18 bases between.

CDR3 nucleotides: TGTGCCACCAGCCCGAACGGGGGACAGCCCCAGCATTTT. It is translated as CATSPNGGQPQHF. The chain has TRBV6-1 and TRBJ1-5; TRBD1 is a possible D gene (5 bases). Germline V gives CDR1 MNHNS, CDR2 SASEGT. The CDR3 totals 13 residues. Trimming shortened V by 10 bases and J by 7 bases, and 17 bases separated the two germline ends.

Many counts were recorded for this clonotype. The chain is built from TRBV28 and TRBJ2-5; no clear D gene. V was cut by 5 bases and J by 0 bases, with 13 bases left in between. Germline V gene lookup returns CDR1 MDHEN and CDR2 SYDVKM. The CDR3 is 15 residues long. CDR3 bases: TGTGCCAGCAGTCCAGGAAGAGGTTACCAAGAGACCCAGTACTTC. Translating it yields CASSPGRGYQETQYF.

This clonotype came up many times. The chain couples TRBV12-3 or TRBV12-4 to TRBJ2-7, with unresolved D. CDR3 length: 12 residues. V lost 6 bases and J lost 0, with 6 bases in between. CDR3 residues: CASSTHSYEQYF. The CDR3 DNA reads TGTGCCAGCAGCACCCACTCCTACGAGCAGTACTTC.

The rearrangement joins TRBV29-1 to TRBJ2-7; 7 positions match TRBD1. The CDR3 length is 13 residues. The germline V gene has CDR1 SQVTM and CDR2 ANQGSEA. V was pared by 4 bases and J by 2 bases, with 5 bases of the junction left unmatched. CDR3 in DNA: TGCAGCGTTGTGACAGGGCCCGCCTACGAGCAGTACTTC. Its protein is CSVVTGPAYEQYF.

Notes on this clonotype: Relative to the germline gene, one junction end is altered; a read error may explain this. V usage is TRBV5-1 and J usage is TRBJ2-4; the D gene is possibly TRBD1 (6 bases). CDR1 is SGHRS and CDR2 is YFSETQ in the germline V gene. CDR3 size: 13 residues. Written as DNA, the CDR3 is TGCGTCAGCACAGGGACGGCCAAAAACATTCAGTACTTC. It specifies CVSTGTAKNIQYF.

The genes are TRBV30 and TRBJ2-4; D possibly corresponds to TRBD2 (5 bases). This CDR3 region has 14 residues. Trimming took 2 bases from V and 0 from J, leaving 8 bases between them. Germline V gene data show CDR1 as GTSNPN and CDR2 as SVGIG (reference sequence). CDR3 nucleotide sequence: TGTGCCTGGAGTTTAGGACTAGCCAAAAACATTCAGTACTTC. Translation gives CAWSLGLAKNIQYF.

This clonotype appeared many times. The chain uses TRBV28 and TRBJ1-6; D is undetermined. The CDR3 length is 15 residues. Between the trimmed V and J ends, which lost 4 bases and 7 bases, there was a span of 14 bases. Germline CDR1 MDHEN, CDR2 SYDVKM. Written as DNA, the CDR3 is TGTGCCAGCAGTTCCAGTTCTGGCTACAATTCACCCCTCCACTTT. Its translation: CASSSSSGYNSPLHF.

This clonotype has a count of ten or more. This rearrangement joins TRBV2 to TRBJ2-3; either TRBD1 or TRBD2 may supply D (6 bases each). V was cut by 7 bases and J by 5 bases, with 25 bases left in between. The germline gives CDR1 SNHLY, CDR2 FYNNEI. CDR3 length: 17 residues. CDR3 DNA sequence: TGTGCCAGCATCCGAGGGAGGACAGACCTACCCAGAGATACGCAGTATTTT. Translated, it gives CASIRGRTDLPRDTQYF.

The sample holds a few counts of this clonotype. The gene calls are TRBV28 and TRBJ1-1; possible D gene TRBD1, 5 bases. This CDR3 spans 15 amino acids. Germline CDR1 reads MDHEN; CDR2 reads SYDVKM. Trimming left V 1 base short and J 6 bases short, with 15 bases between. The CDR3 nucleotides read TGTGCCAGCAGTTTATCGGCGGCATGGGGCGCTGAAGCTTTCTTT. Its protein product is CASSLSAAWGAEAFF.

In this sample, this clonotype turned up many times. The chain is built from TRBV10-3 and TRBJ2-7, with D maybe TRBD2 (5 bases). Trimming removed 0 bases at V and 10 bases at J, with 13 bases between. Germline V gene lookup returns CDR1 ENHRY and CDR2 SYGVKD. The CDR3 runs to 13 residues. The CDR3 nucleotides read TGTGCCATCAGTGAGTCGACTCTCCGGGAACAGTACTTC. Translated: CAISESTLREQYF.

The CDR3 bases are TGTGCCACCAGCAGGCCACGGGGTGGGCTTATTCAGCCCCAGCATTTT. Amino acids: CATSRPRGGLIQPQHF. This rearrangement joins TRBV15 to TRBJ1-5; no clear D. Germline CDR1 and CDR2: LNHNV and YYDKDF (reference sequence). The CDR3 consists of 16 residues. The V end was cut by 3 bases, the J end by 6 bases, with 18 bases between.

This clonotype has ten or more counts. The chain combines TRBV20-1 with TRBJ2-5; D might be TRBD2 (5 bases). Looked up from germline, CDR1 is DFQATT and CDR2 is SNEGSKA (reference sequence). Deletions cut 3 bases from V and 1 base from J, with 12 bases between. The CDR3 totals 14 residues. CDR3 amino acids: CSASLVAGQETQYF. The CDR3 DNA is TGCAGTGCTAGCCTCGTTGCGGGCCAAGAGACCCAGTACTTC.